These T cell receptor beta chains were read from a single sample in a study of blood T cell repertoires in COVID-19. Clones were read by immunoSEQ multiplex PCR, and TCRdb kept only the in-frame ones, dropping some. The repertoire includes approximately 200,000 clones, roughly 80% of them detected once, and less than 2.5% sits in the top ten. The sample consisted of peripheral blood. These receptors all stem from an older woman with acute or convalescent COVID-19. CDR3s include the opening cysteine and the closing phenylalanine or tryptophan. Each record gives: V gene, clone size, D gene, J gene, CDR3 length, CDR3 protein, CDR3 DNA. A D gene is named only where the DNA matches it firmly. The size of a clone is reported for some rows only, either as once, few or many, or as a class for expanded clones.

>TRBV30|.|.|TRBJ1-1|11
CAWSQDTEAFF
TGTGCCTGGAGTCAGGACACTGAAGCTTTCTTT
>TRBV11-2|.|TRBD2|TRBJ2-2|15
CASSPGLAGPGELFF
TGTGCCAGCAGCCCCGGACTAGCGGGACCCGGGGAGCTGTTTTTT
>TRBV9|.|.|TRBJ1-2|17
CASSVEGGGVGGRGYTF
TGTGCCAGCAGCGTAGAGGGGGGAGGGGTTGGTGGCCGTGGCTACACCTTC
>TRBV7-7|.|.|TRBJ2-5|14
CASSSGFGQETQYF
TGTGCCAGCAGTTCGGGATTTGGGCAAGAGACCCAGTACTTC
>TRBV4-1|.|TRBD2|TRBJ2-5|15
CASSQERTSGATQYF
TGCGCCAGCAGCCAAGAGAGGACTAGCGGGGCGACCCAGTACTTC
>TRBV19|.|.|TRBJ1-1|12
CASTWGVTEAFF
TGTGCCAGTACTTGGGGGGTTACTGAAGCTTTCTTT
>TRBV9|.|TRBD1|TRBJ1-1|13
CASSAQDRGKAFF
TGTGCCAGCAGCGCTCAAGACAGGGGGAAAGCTTTCTTT
>TRBV5-1|.|.|TRBJ2-5|13
CASSSLDVQTQYF
TGCGCCAGCAGCTCGCTAGATGTTCAGACCCAGTACTTC
>TRBV11-2|once|.|TRBJ1-1|14
CASSERTVNTEAFF
TGTGCCAGCAGCGAACGGACAGTGAACACTGAAGCTTTCTTT
>TRBV30|.|.|TRBJ1-1|17
CAWSALRVAGVNTEAFF
TGTGCCTGGAGTGCACTAAGGGTAGCAGGGGTGAACACTGAAGCTTTCTTT
>TRBV7-8|.|.|TRBJ1-2|14
CASSLGHNGYGYTF
TGTGCCAGCAGCTTAGGACATAATGGCTATGGCTACACCTTC
>TRBV2|.|.|TRBJ2-5|14
CASSGLGGDATQYF
TGTGCCAGCAGCGGACTGGGCGGTGATGCGACCCAGTACTTC
>TRBV6-5|.|.|TRBJ1-2|14
CASTVRAQIYGYTF
TGTGCCAGCACCGTCAGGGCCCAGATCTATGGCTACACCTTC
>TRBV3-1/TRBV3-2|.|TRBD2|TRBJ2-5|14
CASSSSGGGETQYF
TGTGCCAGCAGCTCTAGCGGAGGAGGGGAGACCCAGTACTTC
>TRBV5-1|.|.|TRBJ2-7|13
CASSTTRDFEQYF
TGCGCCAGCAGCACTACTCGGGATTTCGAGCAGTACTTC
>TRBV21-1|.|.|TRBJ2-6|19
CASSIGGGQSDSGANVLTF
TGTGCCAGCAGCATTGGGGGGGGACAATCGGACTCTGGGGCCAACGTCCTGACTTTC
>TRBV10-3|.|TRBD2|TRBJ2-1|14
CAISSSGGFDEQFF
TGTGCCATCAGTTCTAGCGGGGGCTTCGATGAGCAGTTCTTC
>TRBV11-3|once|.|TRBJ1-1|13
CASSLDPRSEAFF
TGTGCCAGCAGCTTAGATCCACGGTCTGAAGCTTTCTTT
>TRBV7-9|.|.|TRBJ2-1|13
CASSLAGGNEQFF
TGTGCCAGCAGCTTAGCAGGGGGCAATGAGCAGTTCTTC
>TRBV5-6|.|.|TRBJ2-7|13
CASSFRSPYEQYF
TGTGCCAGCAGCTTCCGGTCCCCCTACGAGCAGTACTTC
>TRBV5-1|.|.|TRBJ1-3|14
CASSLGHSGNTIYF
TGCGCCAGCAGCTTGGGACACTCTGGAAACACCATATATTTT
>TRBV28|.|TRBD1|TRBJ1-2|13
CASRGQGAVGYTF
TGTGCCAGCAGGGGACAGGGGGCGGTTGGCTACACCTTC
>TRBV28|.|TRBD2|TRBJ2-3|15
CASSFSGGGSDTQYF
TGTGCCAGCAGTTTCTCCGGCGGGGGATCGGATACGCAGTATTTT
>TRBV4-2|.|.|TRBJ2-5|15
CASSQEGGVSEIQYF
TGTGCCAGCAGCCAAGAAGGAGGGGTTTCAGAGATCCAGTACTTC
>TRBV7-3|.|TRBD1|TRBJ2-1|16
CASSLERTGGYNEQFF
TGTGCCAGCAGCTTAGAGAGGACAGGGGGTTACAATGAGCAGTTCTTC
>TRBV10-3|once|TRBD1|TRBJ1-2|13
CAIQGQGMSGYTF
TGTGCCATCCAAGGACAGGGGATGTCTGGCTACACCTTC
>TRBV5-1|.|TRBD1|TRBJ1-1|11
CASSLGQGSFF
TGCGCCAGCAGCTTGGGACAGGGGAGCTTCTTT
>TRBV18|.|TRBD2|TRBJ2-1|15
CASSPTSGGSGEQFF
TGTGCCAGCTCACCGACTAGCGGGGGGAGCGGGGAGCAGTTCTTC
>TRBV5-1|.|.|TRBJ2-2|16
CASRPAGTSNTGELFF
TGCGCCAGCAGACCGGCGGGAACCTCGAACACCGGGGAGCTGTTTTTT
>TRBV9|.|TRBD1|TRBJ1-1|15
CASSVGTGWNTEAFF
TGTGCCAGCAGCGTTGGGACAGGGTGGAACACTGAAGCTTTCTTT
>TRBV7-8|once|TRBD1|TRBJ1-3|13
CASSQARGQTIYF
TGTGCCAGCAGCCAAGCCAGGGGGCAAACCATATATTTT
>TRBV19|.|.|TRBJ2-5|15
CASSIGQTGPETQYF
TGTGCCAGTAGTATCGGCCAGACAGGACCTGAGACCCAGTACTTC
>TRBV5-1|.|TRBD2|TRBJ2-5|14
CASSPGGSQETQYF
TGCGCCAGCAGCCCGGGGGGATCCCAAGAGACCCAGTACTTC
>TRBV6-2/TRBV6-3|.|TRBD1|TRBJ1-5|15
CASSQQGYSNQPQHF
TGTGCCAGCAGTCAACAGGGGTATAGCAATCAGCCCCAGCATTTT
>TRBV27|.|TRBD1|TRBJ1-6|13
CASGRGYNSPLHF
TGTGCCAGCGGCAGGGGGTATAATTCACCCCTCCACTTT
>TRBV30|.|TRBD1|TRBJ1-4|15
CAWSPDRVGSEKLFF
TGTGCCTGGAGTCCGGACAGGGTTGGGAGTGAAAAACTGTTTTTT
>TRBV5-1|once|.|TRBJ1-4|16
CASTADSVATNEKLFF
TGCGCCAGCACCGCGGACAGTGTCGCAACTAATGAAAAACTGTTTTTT